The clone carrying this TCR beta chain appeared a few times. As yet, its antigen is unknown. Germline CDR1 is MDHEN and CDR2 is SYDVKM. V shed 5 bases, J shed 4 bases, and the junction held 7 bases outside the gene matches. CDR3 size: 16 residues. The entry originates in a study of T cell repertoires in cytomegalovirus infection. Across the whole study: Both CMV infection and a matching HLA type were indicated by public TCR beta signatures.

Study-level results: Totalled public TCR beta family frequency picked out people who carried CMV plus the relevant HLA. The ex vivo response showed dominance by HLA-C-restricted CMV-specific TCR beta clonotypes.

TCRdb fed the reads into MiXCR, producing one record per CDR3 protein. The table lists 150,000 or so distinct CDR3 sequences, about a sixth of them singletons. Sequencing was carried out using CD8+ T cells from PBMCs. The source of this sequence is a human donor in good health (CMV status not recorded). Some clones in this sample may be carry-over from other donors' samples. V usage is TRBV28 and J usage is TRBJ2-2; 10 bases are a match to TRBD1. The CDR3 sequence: CASSPWTGGVTGELFF. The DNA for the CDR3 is TGTGCCAGCAGTCCCTGGACAGGGGGAGTCACCGGGGAGCTGTTTTTT.